A single T cell receptor (beta chain) is shown here with its context. The sample comes from a study of cytomegalovirus exposure and HLA in healthy donors. The CDR3 consists of 14 residues. V was shortened by 0 bases and J by 3 bases, with 9 bases between the two germline ends. Per germline, CDR1 PRHDT and CDR2 FYEKMQ (reference sequence). Both 60 Vbeta primers and 13 Jbeta primers went into the PCR. Here immunoSEQ multiplex PCR was the method, and the copy in TCRdb shows in-frame clones only, minus some. The repertoire holds 150,000 to 200,000 clones, with 80% to 85% as singletons. The rearrangement links TRBV13 to TRBJ2-7, with a weak D call TRBD2 (5 bases). This TCR was recovered from a woman aged 18 to 35 in good health and CMV-seronegative. Sample: PBMCs. CDR3: CASSLGRADYEQYV. In DNA, the CDR3 is TGTGCCAGCAGCTTAGGGCGAGCGGACTACGAGCAGTACGTC.